This T cell receptor (beta chain) was captured in a study of blood T cells in healthy people across ages. Study-level background: With template switching, about one barcoded beta molecule was captured per two T cells.

Through a sample-barcoded 5' primer and a J-beta primer mix, a second PCR was run for roughly 7 to 12 cycles. TCRdb reprocessed the 5' RACE reads with MiXCR, giving one entry per CDR3 protein. Here the sample spans over a million distinct CDR3 sequences, around 39% being singletons. V was clipped by 3 bases and J by 0 bases, with 12 bases between them. The CDR3 contains 15 residues. CDR1 is SGHTA and CDR2 is FQGNSA in the germline V gene. The TCR sequence derives from a woman between 18 and 30 years old in good health. The sample consisted of blood. The chain uses TRBV7-2 and TRBJ2-7, with unresolved D. Here the CDR3 reads CASSFLGSASYEQYF. The CDR3 coding sequence is TGTGCCAGCAGCTTCCTCGGATCTGCCTCCTACGAGCAGTACTTC.